This T cell receptor (beta chain) was obtained from a study of T cells in Graves' hyperthyroidism and ophthalmopathy. Trimming removed 2 bases from V and 0 bases from J, with 7 bases in between. Germline loops: CDR1 MNHEY, CDR2 SVGAGI. This CDR3 comprises 14 residues. RNA transcripts provided the source from which TCR beta CDR3 regions were amplified. First-round RT-PCR targeting the TCR CDR3 was performed with the HTBI primer set. Each CDR3 protein gets one entry after TCRdb re-called the multiplex PCR reads with MiXCR. This table has 600,000 to 650,000 distinct CDR3 sequences, roughly 20% appearing once.

This chain uses TRBV6-5 with TRBJ2-5; no firm D call. This TCR came from a man in his thirties or forties with Graves' ophthalmopathy. The sample was blood. The chain's CDR3 is CASSYRENQETQYF. DNA of the CDR3: TGTGCCAGCAGTTACCGAGAGAACCAAGAGACCCAGTACTTC.